The 11 T cell receptor beta chains given below trace back to one sample, sequenced in a study of regulatory T cells in long-lasting Graves disease (dated by TCRdb to about 2021). The meaning of the sample's time point label: persistent/refractory GD, antithyroid drugs over 5 years with positive TRAb. RNA was extracted from PBMCs in TRIzol for both TCR sequencing and RNA sequencing. The library relied on multiplex PCR. Sequenced using an Illumina HiSeq 4000. To build TCR beta libraries, CDR3 regions were amplified by Arm-PCR using iRepertoire HTBI primers. TCRdb ran its own pipeline on the public reads, namely fastp trimming at Q25 and MiXCR clone calling, and kept in-frame beta chains. For every CDR3 protein sequence, its rows merge into one entry that carries the most common genes and DNA. The sample includes fewer than 400,000 distinct CDR3 sequences, with 20% observed a single time. Just under 30% of the sample rests with the top ten.

The material was peripheral blood mononuclear cells (PBMCs), obtained when the disease was refractory, from a patient treated with antithyroid drugs. Receptors were obtained from a female donor with Graves disease.

This clonotype was picked up many times. The chain combines TRBV11-2 with TRBJ1-4; 8 positions agree with TRBD1. Germline CDR1 reads SGHAT; CDR2 reads FQNNGV. This CDR3 is built from 14 residues. Losses at the gene ends were 5 bases for V and 8 bases for J; bases not matched to a gene: 7. The CDR3 here is CASSSQGAGEKLFF. CDR3 bases: TGTGCCAGCAGCAGCCAGGGGGCTGGGGAAAAACTGTTTTTT.

The rearrangement uses TRBV6-2 or TRBV6-3 and TRBJ2-1; D possibly corresponds to TRBD2 (6 bases). There are 15 residues in the CDR3. The V end was cut by 6 bases, the J end by 4 bases, with 16 bases between. Germline loops: CDR1 MNHEY, CDR2 SVGEGT. CDR3 in DNA: TGTGCCAGCAGCCCCCACACCGGGACTTACAATGAGCAGTTCTTC. Its translation is CASSPHTGTYNEQFF.

This clonotype has a count of ten or more. The gene calls are TRBV6-1 and TRBJ1-1; D is possibly TRBD1 (6 bases). The length of the CDR3 is 13 residues. The V and J ends lost 6 bases and 7 bases respectively, with 15 bases between them. Germline V gene sequence: CDR1 MNHNS, CDR2 SASEGT. The CDR3 DNA sequence: TGTGCCAGCAGGGTATCAGGGGCCATTGAAGCTTTCTTT. Amino acid sequence: CASRVSGAIEAFF.

The chain is built from TRBV28 and TRBJ2-3; 7 bases fit TRBD1. Looked up from germline, CDR1 is MDHEN and CDR2 is SYDVKM. The V gene end was trimmed by 3 bases and the J gene end by 4 bases; junction bases not matched to a gene: 10. The CDR3 has 16 amino acids. CDR3 nucleotides: TGTGCCAGCAGTTTGACCGGGGACAGCCCACCAGATACGCAGTATTTT. This sequence encodes CASSLTGDSPPDTQYF.

This chain joins TRBV28 and TRBJ1-4, with TRBD1 as a possible D gene (5 bases). Trimming removed 0 bases from V and 10 bases from J, with 21 bases in between. CDR1 MDHEN and CDR2 SYDVKM come from the germline V gene. This CDR3 is 17 amino acids long. The CDR3 region is CASSLWVGQGGEGKLFF. The CDR3 nucleotides are TGTGCCAGCAGTTTATGGGTGGGGCAGGGCGGAGAGGGAAAACTGTTTTTT.

The chain has TRBV5-6 and TRBJ2-7; weak D call: TRBD1 (6 bases). The CDR3 totals 15 residues. Germline CDR1 reads SGHDT; CDR2 reads YYEEEE. The germline V and J ends were trimmed by 0 bases and 0 bases, with 10 bases remaining between them. The CDR3 spells CASSLDQGPSYEQYF. In DNA, the CDR3 is TGTGCCAGCAGCTTGGATCAGGGGCCCTCCTACGAGCAGTACTTC.

To note about this clonotype: A much larger clone is a single base away; this may be a read error. The genes are TRBV5-1 and TRBJ1-2, with D possibly TRBD1 on 6 matching bases. The V end lost 6 bases, the J end lost 6 bases, and 18 bases lay between the germline ends. The germline gives CDR1 SGHRS, CDR2 YFSETQ. The CDR3 has 14 amino acids. The CDR3, as DNA: TGCGCCAGCAAAAAACCAGGGGATGACCATGGCTACACCTTC. This gives the protein CASKKPGDDHGYTF.

The V call is TRBV6-1, the J call TRBJ2-1; 12 nucleotides agree with TRBD2. V was pared by 6 bases and J by 5 bases, with 5 bases of the junction left unmatched. The CDR3 totals 15 residues. Germline assignment: CDR1 MNHNS and CDR2 SASEGT. The CDR3, as DNA: TGTGCCAGCAGCCCCCTAGCGGGGGGGGACAATGAGCAGTTCTTC. The encoded protein is CASSPLAGGDNEQFF.

The chain combines TRBV5-1 with TRBJ2-2; 8 bases are a match to TRBD1. CDR3 length equals 16 residues. V gave up 0 bases and J gave up 7 bases; unmatched junction bases: 8. CDR1 and CDR2 (germline): SGHRS, YFSETQ. This CDR3 reads CASSLVGQGRHGELFF. For the CDR3, the DNA is TGCGCCAGCAGCTTGGTCGGACAGGGCCGGCACGGGGAGCTGTTTTTT.

With respect to this clonotype: This sequence may be a read error, since a much larger clone differs from it by one base. V and J are TRBV2 and TRBJ1-3; tentatively, D is TRBD1 (5 bases). Germline V gene data show CDR1 as SNHLY and CDR2 as FYNNEI. This CDR3 is 16 amino acids long. As DNA, the CDR3 is TGTGCCAGCAATGAACGCCAGGGCTATTTTGGAAACACCATATATTTT. Its translation is CASNERQGYFGNTIYF.

This clonotype was observed a handful of times. The chain links TRBV28 to TRBJ2-2, with D possibly matching TRBD1 (5 bases). Germline CDR1 and CDR2: MDHEN and SYDVKM. Trimming removed 6 bases at V and 0 bases at J, with 11 bases between. The CDR3 is made up of 15 amino acids. CDR3 amino acids: CASRRTNSNTGELFF. The CDR3, as DNA: TGTGCCAGCAGAAGGACAAATTCGAACACCGGGGAGCTGTTTTTT.